Presented here are 3 T cell receptor beta chains from one specimen sequenced in a study of blood T cell repertoires in COVID-19 (dated by TCRdb to the early 2020s). The library came from the immunoSEQ multiplex PCR assay. TCRdb limited this immuneACCESS table to in-frame rearrangements with V and J called. A share of clones is missing; checked studies link under half to unresolved V genes, and the rest is unexplained. Here the sample has 470,000 or so clones; approximately 90% occur a single time. The ten largest clones add up to roughly 4% of the sample. Sequencing used peripheral blood. The origin of the receptors is a woman in her thirties with acute or convalescent COVID-19.

This chain uses TRBV9 with TRBJ2-2; possibly TRBD1 for D (5 bases). The CDR3 covers 14 residues. V lost 3 bases and J lost 4, with 10 bases in between. Germline V gene sequence: CDR1 SGDLS, CDR2 YYNGEE. CDR3 protein: CASSAQGGTGELFF. Here the CDR3 DNA reads TGTGCCAGCAGCGCGCAGGGTGGCACCGGGGAGCTGTTTTTT.

In nucleotides, the CDR3 is TGTGCCAGCAGTTACGTTGCGGGGGGCACAGATACGCAGTATTTT. It encodes CASSYVAGGTDTQYF. The V gene is TRBV6-5, the J gene TRBJ2-3, with TRBD2 matching over 7 bases. Germline CDR1 reads MNHEY; CDR2 reads SVGAGI. This CDR3 has 15 residues. Trimming cost V 2 bases and J 1 base; bases outside gene matches: 3.

This chain links TRBV9 with TRBJ2-6, with 8 positions matching TRBD2. Germline CDR1 reads SGDLS; CDR2 reads YYNGEE. The junction had 17 bases not matched to a gene; V was cut back by 3 bases and J by 0 bases. The CDR3 runs to 21 residues. CDR3 sequence reads: CASSAPLAGRGPYSGANVLTF. The CDR3 nucleotides read TGTGCCAGCAGCGCCCCTTTAGCGGGGCGGGGGCCCTACTCTGGGGCCAACGTCCTGACTTTC.